This TCR beta chain was documented in a study of cytomegalovirus exposure and HLA in healthy donors. Findings and limits, study-wide: As a later analysis showed, a missense DCLRE1C variant was linked to trimming of TCR beta V- and J-genes.

To note about this clone: What it binds is not known.

Use of 60 Vbeta and 13 Jbeta primers characterized the PCR. Clones were sequenced by immunoSEQ multiplex PCR, and TCRdb holds only the in-frame ones, with some missing. In the table there are about 160,000 clones, roughly 82% of which are singletons. Trimming shortened V by 0 bases and J by 3 bases, and 12 bases separated the two germline ends. This CDR3 is built from 15 residues. The V gene's germline CDR1 is SGDLS and CDR2 YYNGEE. V gene TRBV9 combines with J gene TRBJ1-1, with no clear D. Sequenced input: PBMCs. This clonotype was obtained from a woman aged 45 to 65 in good health and CMV-seropositive. In DNA, the CDR3 is TGTGCCAGCAGCGTAGGGGCAGGCGGGGACACTGAAGCTTTCTTT. Encoded protein: CASSVGAGGDTEAFF.